This T cell receptor (beta chain) was sequenced during a study of blood T cell repertoires in COVID-19. Whole-study context: Spain, Italy and the United States supplied samples that represented acute and convalescent COVID-19. The analysed material was cDNA or gDNA that came from T cells, B-cell-depleted T cells, or PBMCs.

Germline loops: CDR1 LNHNV, CDR2 YYDKDF (reference sequence). J gave up 5 bases and V 0 bases, and 6 bases lay outside the gene matches. The CDR3 loop spans 15 amino acids. TCRdb's table, derived via immunoSEQ multiplex PCR, lists solely in-frame clones and lacks some. The data show tens of thousands of clones, roughly 85% seen once. Sample: peripheral blood. The source of this sequence is a human donor in a cohort sampled during active COVID-19. The chain joins TRBV15 to TRBJ2-5; TRBD2 aligns across 7 bases. The CDR3 DNA is TGTGCCACCAGCAGAGACCCCGTGGGGGGGGAGACCCAGTACTTC. Translated, it gives CATSRDPVGGETQYF.